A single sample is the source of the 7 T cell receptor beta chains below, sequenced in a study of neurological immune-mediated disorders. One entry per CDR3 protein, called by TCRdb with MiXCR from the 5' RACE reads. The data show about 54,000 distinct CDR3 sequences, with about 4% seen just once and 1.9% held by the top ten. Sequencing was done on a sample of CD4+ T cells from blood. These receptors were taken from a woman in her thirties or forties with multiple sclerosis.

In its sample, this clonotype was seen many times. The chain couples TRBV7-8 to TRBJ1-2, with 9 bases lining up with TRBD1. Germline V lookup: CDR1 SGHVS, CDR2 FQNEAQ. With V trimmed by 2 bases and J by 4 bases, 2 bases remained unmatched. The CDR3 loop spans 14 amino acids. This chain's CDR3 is CASSLRDRVYGYTF. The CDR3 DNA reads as TGTGCCAGCAGCTTACGGGACAGGGTCTATGGCTACACCTTC.

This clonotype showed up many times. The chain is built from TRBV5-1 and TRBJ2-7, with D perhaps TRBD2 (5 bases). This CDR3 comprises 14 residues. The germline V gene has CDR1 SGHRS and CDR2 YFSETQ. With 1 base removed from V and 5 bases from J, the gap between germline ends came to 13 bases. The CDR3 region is CASSLLSGKDEQYF. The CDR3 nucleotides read TGCGCCAGCAGCTTGCTTTCGGGGAAGGACGAGCAGTACTTC.

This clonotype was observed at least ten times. The CDR3 DNA is TGTGCCAGCAGGGACCGGAGGGTAGGCTACACCGGGGAGCTGTTTTTT. Its protein product is CASRDRRVGYTGELFF. This sequence joins TRBV12-3 or TRBV12-4 and TRBJ2-2; weak D call: TRBD2 (6 bases). The CDR3 runs 16 residues. Trimming pared 6 bases from V and 3 bases from J, leaving 17 bases between.

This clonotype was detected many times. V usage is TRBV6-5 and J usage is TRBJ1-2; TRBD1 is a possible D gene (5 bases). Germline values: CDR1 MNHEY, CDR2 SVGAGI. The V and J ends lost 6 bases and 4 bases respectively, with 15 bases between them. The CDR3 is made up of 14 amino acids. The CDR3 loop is CASRSLGGAYGYTF. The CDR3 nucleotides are TGTGCCAGCAGGTCATTGGGGGGAGCCTATGGCTACACCTTC.

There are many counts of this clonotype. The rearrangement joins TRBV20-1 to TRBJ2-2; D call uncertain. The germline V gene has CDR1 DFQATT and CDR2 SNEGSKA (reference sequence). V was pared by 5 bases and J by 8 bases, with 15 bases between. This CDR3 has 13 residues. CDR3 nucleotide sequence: TGCAGTGCTTATGGCGGTGTACGGGGGGAGCTGTTTTTT. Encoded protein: CSAYGGVRGELFF.

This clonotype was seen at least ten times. The CDR3 sequence: CASSPSGSDTEAFF. In nucleotides, the CDR3 is TGCGCCAGCAGCCCCTCGGGGTCTGACACTGAAGCTTTCTTT. The chain employs TRBV5-1 and TRBJ1-1; D call uncertain. Per the germline V gene, CDR1 is SGHRS and CDR2 is YFSETQ. The CDR3 loop spans 14 amino acids. V was cut by 4 bases and J by 3 bases, with 13 bases left in between.

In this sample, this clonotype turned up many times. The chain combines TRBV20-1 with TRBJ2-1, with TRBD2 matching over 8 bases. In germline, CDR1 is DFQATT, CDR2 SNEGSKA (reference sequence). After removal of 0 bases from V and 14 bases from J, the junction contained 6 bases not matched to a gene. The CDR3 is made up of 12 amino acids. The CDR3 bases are TGCAGTGCTAGAGAAGCGGGGGTCGCCGAGTTCTTC. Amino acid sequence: CSAREAGVAEFF.